A selection of T cell receptor beta chains follows, all from one sample in a study of beta chain features in type 1 diabetes. Method: immunoSEQ multiplex PCR; TCRdb's copy keeps in-frame clones and lacks some. The data show hundreds of thousands of clones, roughly an eighth seen once. Sequenced sample: naive CD4+ T cells from blood. Receptors originate from a man under 40 with type 1 diabetes. Both conserved end residues are part of each CDR3. The D gene is left open where the match is weak. Where a row states a size, it is once, few, many or the class of an expanded clone; other rows omit it.

J	V	D	size	DNA	CDR3
TRBJ2-7	TRBV5-1	TRBD1	-	TGCGCCAGCAGCTCCGGGACAGACAGCTACGAGCAGTACTTC	CASSSGTDSYEQYF
TRBJ1-2	TRBV28	TRBD1	-	TGTGCCAGCAGTTTAGGGACAGGGGGCACCTATGGCTACACCTTC	CASSLGTGGTYGYTF
TRBJ2-5	TRBV28	TRBD1	-	TGTGCCAGCAGTGGGGACAGGGGGCTGGCAGAGACCCAGTACTTC	CASSGDRGLAETQYF
TRBJ2-1	TRBV7-3	TRBD1	few	TGTGCCAGCAGCTTAGGGACAGTCTCCTACAATGAGCAGTTCTTC	CASSLGTVSYNEQFF
TRBJ2-1	TRBV2	-	few	TGTGCCAGCAGTGAGACGGGAGATAGCTCCTACAATGAGCAGTTCTTC	CASSETGDSSYNEQFF
TRBJ2-3	TRBV27	TRBD1	-	TGTGCCAGCAGTTCCTGGACAGGGAGAACAGATACGCAGTATTTT	CASSSWTGRTDTQYF
TRBJ2-7	TRBV7-3	TRBD1	-	TGTGCCAGCAGCTCGGGAAGGGACAGGAAACCGTACTTC	CASSSGRDRKPYF
TRBJ2-3	TRBV7-6	TRBD2	-	TGTGCCAGCAGCTTGAGACTAGCGGGGGGAACTAGCACAGATACGCAGTATTTT	CASSLRLAGGTSTDTQYF
TRBJ1-1	TRBV6-5	TRBD1	-	TGTGCCAGCAGTTACACTAGGACAGGGAACACTGAAGCTTTCTTT	CASSYTRTGNTEAFF
TRBJ1-1	TRBV2	TRBD1	-	TGTGCCAGCGGGGACAGGGGGCAGGTCACTGAAGCTTTCTTT	CASGDRGQVTEAFF
TRBJ2-7	TRBV4-3	TRBD2	-	TGCGCCAGCAGCCACTCCGGGACTAGCGGTTCCTACGAGCAGTACTTC	CASSHSGTSGSYEQYF
TRBJ2-1	TRBV30	TRBD2	few	TGTGCCTTCGGGACTAGCGGAAATGAGCAGTTCTTC	CAFGTSGNEQFF
TRBJ2-7	TRBV28	TRBD2	-	TGTGCCAGCAGAACTAGCGGGAGCTCCCACGAGCAGTACTTC	CASRTSGSSHEQYF